This T cell receptor (beta chain) was identified during a study of Graves' ophthalmopathy and Graves' hyperthyroidism. Study information: Untreated patients at initial diagnosis provided peripheral blood. General observations from the study: Its predictions of ophthalmopathy progression gave the model almost 71% sensitivity and 72% to 80% specificity.

Many counts were recorded for this clonotype. The antigen is unknown. Germline CDR1 SGHAT, CDR2 FQNNGV. J lost 2 bases, V lost 3 bases, and 7 bases had no gene match. This CDR3 comprises 17 residues. Moderate-to-severe activity, CAS ≥3, NOSPECS ≥4 and a duration under 3 months were seen in donors with ophthalmopathy. Researchers took RNA transcripts and amplified TCR beta CDR3 regions from them. RT-PCR in the first round used HTBI primers; a second-round multiplex PCR followed. TCRdb processed the multiplex PCR reads anew with MiXCR; each CDR3 protein has one entry. The table shows 350,000 to 400,000 distinct CDR3 sequences, with 15% to 20% occurring only once.

The chain combines TRBV11-2 with TRBJ2-2, with TRBD1 matching 9 bases. The TCR originated in a young woman with Graves' ophthalmopathy. Sequencing was performed on peripheral blood. CDR3 nucleotide sequence: TGTGCCAGCAGCTTCTGGGGACAGGGATTTAACACCGGGGAGCTGTTTTTT. Translating gives CASSFWGQGFNTGELFF.